A selection of T cell receptor beta chains follows, all from one sample in a study of cytomegalovirus exposure and HLA in healthy donors. Sequencing used immunoSEQ multiplex PCR; TCRdb keeps in-frame clones, though not all of them. The sample lists approximately 58,000 clones, roughly 83% occurring once. The sample consisted of PBMCs. Receptors originate from a man in his thirties or forties in good health and CMV-seronegative. Each CDR3 is given with its conserved first and last residue. D genes are given only for firm matches. Rows may omit the clone size; those that give it use once, few, many or a size class.

TRBJ2-5 once NA TRBV21-1 CASSMRELAGGEQETQYF TGTGCCAGCAGCATGAGGGAGTTAGCGGGAGGAGAACAAGAGACCCAGTACTTC
TRBJ1-6 NA NA TRBV7-9 CASSLVSGGGENSPLHF TGTGCCAGCAGCTTAGTAAGTGGGGGAGGTGAGAATTCACCCCTCCACTTT
TRBJ2-5 NA NA TRBV6-5 CASSYSDGGPETQYF TGTGCCAGCAGTTACTCCGACGGGGGGCCAGAGACCCAGTACTTC
TRBJ2-2 NA NA TRBV6-1 CASTAGYTGELFF TGTGCCAGCACGGCGGGGTACACCGGGGAGCTGTTTTTT
TRBJ1-4 NA TRBD1 TRBV6-5 CASSYNGQGSEKLFF TGTGCCAGCAGTTACAACGGACAGGGCTCCGAAAAACTGTTTTTT
TRBJ2-7 NA TRBD1 TRBV11-1 CASSLDRRFPYEQYF TGTGCCAGCAGCTTGGACAGGAGGTTTCCCTACGAGCAGTACTTC
TRBJ1-1 NA NA TRBV6-5 CASSLQGPNTEAFF TGTGCCAGCAGTCTTCAGGGGCCGAACACTGAAGCTTTCTTT
TRBJ2-1 NA TRBD2 TRBV9 CASSDLTSGGDNEQFF TGTGCCAGCAGCGACCTGACTAGCGGGGGGGACAATGAGCAGTTCTTC
TRBJ2-1 NA TRBD2 TRBV11-2 CASSMSGSSYNEQFF TGTGCCAGCAGCATGAGCGGGAGCTCCTACAATGAGCAGTTCTTC
TRBJ1-6 once NA TRBV7-2 CASSLEGGRGLHF TGTGCCAGCAGCTTAGAGGGAGGGCGCGGCCTCCACTTT
TRBJ1-4 NA TRBD1 TRBV7-9 CSSSLGAGQILEKLFF TGTTCCAGCAGCTTAGGTGCGGGACAGATACTTGAAAAACTGTTTTTT
TRBJ2-2 NA NA TRBV6-1 CASKRYAGELFF TGTGCCAGCAAGCGTTACGCCGGGGAGCTGTTTTTT
TRBJ1-1 NA TRBD1 TRBV10-1 CASSESTGGGTNTEAFF TGCGCCAGCAGTGAGTCGACAGGGGGAGGAACGAACACTGAAGCTTTCTTT
TRBJ2-7 NA NA TRBV10-2 CASSWISGSSYEQYF TGCGCCAGCAGTTGGATCAGCGGTTCCTCCTACGAGCAGTACTTC
TRBJ1-2 NA NA TRBV14 CASSQATGIDYGYTF TGTGCCAGCAGCCAAGCTACGGGGATCGACTATGGCTACACCTTC
TRBJ1-6 once NA TRBV5-5 CASSFFSQGNPLHF TGTGCCAGCAGCTTTTTTTCACAGGGAAATCCCCTCCACTTT
TRBJ1-1 NA NA TRBV27 CASSLVGAPEAFF TGTGCCAGCAGTTTAGTAGGGGCCCCTGAAGCTTTCTTT
TRBJ2-3 NA TRBD1 TRBV11-2 CASSLGTAGGTDTQYF TGTGCCAGCAGCTTGGGAACAGCAGGGGGAACAGATACGCAGTATTTT
TRBJ2-7 few TRBD2 TRBV6-5 CASKGTKPYEQYF TGTGCCAGCAAGGGGACTAAACCCTACGAGCAGTACTTC
TRBJ1-4 NA TRBD1 TRBV4-1 CASSLTGGWDEKLFF TGCGCCAGCAGCCTAACAGGGGGATGGGATGAAAAACTGTTTTTT
TRBJ1-6 once NA TRBV28 CASSLLVSPLHF TGTGCCAGCAGTTTACTAGTGTCACCCCTCCACTTT
TRBJ2-2 NA NA TRBV9 CASSIRQRSNTGELFF TGTGCCAGCAGCATCCGACAGCGATCGAACACCGGGGAGCTGTTTTTT
TRBJ2-5 NA NA TRBV7-3 CASSLTSESETQYF TGTGCCAGCAGCTTAACTAGCGAATCTGAGACCCAGTACTTC
TRBJ1-5 once NA TRBV19 CASRSAGNYQPQHF TGTGCCAGTAGGTCTGCGGGGAATTATCAGCCCCAGCATTTT
TRBJ2-3 NA TRBD2 TRBV11-2 CASSLGASGVSTDTQYF TGTGCCAGCAGCTTAGGAGCTAGCGGGGTGAGCACAGATACGCAGTATTTT
TRBJ2-2 NA TRBD1 TRBV9 CASSPGTANTGELFF TGTGCCAGCAGCCCTGGGACAGCGAACACCGGGGAGCTGTTTTTT
TRBJ1-2 few NA TRBV6-6 CASQQANYGYTF TGTGCCAGCCAGCAGGCGAATTATGGCTACACCTTC
TRBJ2-7 NA TRBD2 TRBV4-1 CASSQDGLARYEQYF TGCGCCAGCAGCCAAGATGGACTAGCGAGGTACGAGCAGTACTTC
TRBJ1-5 NA NA TRBV18 CASSPGDRLGNQPQHF TGTGCCAGCTCACCCGGCGACAGGCTGGGCAATCAGCCCCAGCATTTT
TRBJ1-2 once NA TRBV21-1 CASSFRTGGAVCHYGYTF TGTGCCAGCAGCTTTCGGACAGGGGGCGCAGTATGCCACTATGGCTACACCTTC
TRBJ2-5 few NA TRBV4-3 CASSQEGGGDWETQYF TGCGCCAGCAGCCAAGAGGGTGGCGGGGACTGGGAGACCCAGTACTTC
TRBJ1-6 once TRBD1 TRBV25-1 CASSEMGGQGGNSPLHF TGTGCCAGCAGTGAAATGGGGGGACAGGGTGGGAATTCACCCCTCCACTTT
TRBJ1-1 NA TRBD1 TRBV19 CASSIRDRDLNTEAFF TGTGCCAGTAGTATACGGGACAGAGATTTGAACACTGAAGCTTTCTTT
TRBJ1-2 NA TRBD1 TRBV25-1 CASSHTGGAYGYTF TGTGCCAGCAGTCACACAGGGGGCGCCTATGGCTACACCTTC
TRBJ1-2 NA TRBD1 TRBV7-2 CASSLLWGQGDGYTF TGTGCCAGCAGCTTATTATGGGGGCAGGGGGATGGCTACACCTTC
TRBJ2-1 NA NA TRBV2 CASNWEYNEQFF TGTGCCAGCAATTGGGAGTACAATGAGCAGTTCTTC
TRBJ2-1 NA TRBD2 TRBV5-1 CASSFRTSGPSSYNEQFF TGCGCCAGCAGCTTCCGGACTAGCGGGCCAAGCTCCTACAATGAGCAGTTCTTC
TRBJ1-4 NA NA TRBV7-2 CASSLGGQPNEKLFF TGTGCCAGCAGCCTAGGCGGACAGCCTAATGAAAAACTGTTTTTT
TRBJ2-2 once TRBD2 TRBV5-4 CASSSGGEAGELFF TGTGCCAGCAGCTCGGGGGGGGAGGCCGGGGAGCTGTTTTTT
TRBJ1-1 few NA TRBV6-5 CASSYLEGVNTEAFF TGTGCCAGCAGTTACCTCGAGGGGGTGAACACTGAAGCTTTCTTT
TRBJ2-3 NA NA TRBV7-2 CASSGSGPRNTDTQYF TGTGCCAGCAGCGGTAGCGGCCCCAGGAACACAGATACGCAGTATTTT
TRBJ1-5 few NA TRBV6-6 CASSYLTDNQPQHF TGTGCCAGCAGTTACTTGACAGACAATCAGCCCCAGCATTTT
TRBJ2-2 NA TRBD2 TRBV7-2 CASSPPAGGFTGELFF TGTGCCAGCAGCCCCCCCGCGGGGGGCTTTACCGGGGAGCTGTTTTTT
TRBJ2-3 NA TRBD1 TRBV6-1 CATGQVDTDTQYF TGTGCCACTGGACAGGTTGACACAGATACGCAGTATTTT
TRBJ2-2 NA TRBD1 TRBV27 CASRGQGSGELFF TGTGCCAGCAGGGGACAGGGTTCCGGGGAGCTGTTTTTT